This entry lists 21 T cell receptor beta chains sequenced from one sample in a study of blood T cell repertoires in COVID-19. Profiling relied on immunoSEQ multiplex PCR, and the TCRdb table lists in-frame clones only, not all of them. The sample holds approximately 360,000 clones, roughly 90% seen once. The sequenced material came from peripheral blood. These receptors all stem from a man aged 18 to 29 with active or convalescent COVID-19.

The CDR3 here is CASSADRGDQPQHF. CDR3 in DNA: TGTGCCAGCAGTGCAGACAGGGGGGATCAGCCCCAGCATTTT. The chain employs TRBV6-4 and TRBJ1-5; 9 bases match TRBD1. Germline CDR1 reads MRHNA; CDR2 reads SNTAGT. The CDR3 spans 14 residues. The V gene end was trimmed by 4 bases and the J gene end by 5 bases; junction bases not matched to a gene: 3.

This chain uses TRBV28 with TRBJ2-7; 8 positions match TRBD1. V shed 6 bases and J 2 bases; nucleotides not matched to a gene: 3. This CDR3 spans 13 amino acids. Germline CDR1 is MDHEN and CDR2 is SYDVKM. CDR3 DNA: TGTGCCAGCAGCCGGACAGGGCCCTACGAGCAGTACTTC. It translates to CASSRTGPYEQYF.

This clone was detected a few times. The chain has TRBV30 and TRBJ1-2; TRBD1 aligns across 8 bases. The germline gives CDR1 GTSNPN, CDR2 SVGIG (reference sequence). The CDR3 sequence is 14 residues long. With 2 bases clipped from V and 5 bases from J, the junction kept 7 bases outside the gene matches. The CDR3 sequence: CAWSLKTGVYGYTF. The CDR3 nucleotides are TGTGCCTGGAGTCTGAAGACAGGGGTTTATGGCTACACCTTC.

The chain links TRBV3-1 (or the pseudogene TRBV3-2) to TRBJ1-1, with D possibly TRBD1 on 6 matching bases. CDR3 length: 14 residues. Per the germline V gene, CDR1 is LGHDT and CDR2 is YNNKEL (reference sequence). The V gene lost 4 bases and the J gene lost 3 bases, with 12 bases spanning the gap. CDR3 bases: TGTGCCAGCAGCCTACAGGGTGCCGACACTGAAGCTTTCTTT. The encoded protein is CASSLQGADTEAFF.

V and J are TRBV7-2 and TRBJ2-1; D is perhaps TRBD1 (5 bases). The CDR3 is made up of 11 amino acids. Per germline, CDR1 SGHTA and CDR2 FQGNSA. Trimming removed 9 bases from V and 10 bases from J, with 13 bases in between. The CDR3 loop is CASRGTAEQFF. The CDR3 DNA sequence: TGTGCCAGTAGGGGTACGGCAGAGCAGTTCTTC.

The chain recombines TRBV9 with TRBJ1-4; D uncertain. The germline gives CDR1 SGDLS, CDR2 YYNGEE. This CDR3 contains 16 residues. V lost 4 bases and J lost 3, with 16 bases in between. CDR3 amino acids: CASSTSRGESNEKLFF. The DNA for the CDR3 is TGTGCCAGCAGCACCTCCCGCGGGGAATCTAATGAAAAACTGTTTTTT.

This chain links TRBV14 with TRBJ2-7; 7 bases are shared with TRBD2. Germline V gene lookup returns CDR1 SGHDN and CDR2 FVKESK. With 3 bases clipped from V and 2 bases from J, the junction kept 4 bases outside the gene matches. This CDR3 has 14 amino acids. As DNA, the CDR3 is TGTGCCAGCAGCCATCCGCTAGCGGCCTACGAGCAGTACTTC. Its translation: CASSHPLAAYEQYF.

The CDR3 DNA follows: TGTGCCAGCAGCTTATCATCCGGGACAGGGAGCTACGAGCAGTACTTC. Translating gives CASSLSSGTGSYEQYF. This chain connects TRBV7-2 to TRBJ2-7; the match to TRBD1 covers 9 bases. The CDR3 consists of 16 residues. Unmatched junction bases numbered 8, after V lost 2 bases and J lost 3 bases. Looked up from germline, CDR1 is SGHTA and CDR2 is FQGNSA.

This clone came up a few times. Other DNA sequences of this sample code for an identical CDR3. The chain has TRBV4-3 and TRBJ2-7, with 12 bases fitting TRBD2. Trimming at V came to 3 bases and at J to 4 bases, leaving 4 bases not matched to a gene. The CDR3 is 15 residues long. Per germline, CDR1 LGHNA and CDR2 YSLEER. The CDR3 region is CASSQGTSGLYEQYF. CDR3 sequence (DNA): TGCGCCAGCAGCCAGGGGACTAGCGGGTTATACGAGCAGTACTTC.

The J gene is TRBJ1-5, the V gene TRBV19; D perhaps matches TRBD1 (6 bases). V lost 5 bases and J lost 2, with 16 bases in between. CDR1 and CDR2 from the germline V gene are LNHDA and SQIVND (reference sequence). The CDR3 is 16 residues long. DNA of the CDR3: TGTGCCAGTAGTTTAAGACAGGCACGGGGCAATCAGCCCCAGCATTTT. This translates into CASSLRQARGNQPQHF.

J is TRBJ2-7 and V is TRBV19, with 9 bases fitting TRBD2. J was trimmed by 3 bases and V by 6 bases; bases with no gene match: 9. Germline V gene data show CDR1 as LNHDA and CDR2 as SQIVND (reference sequence). This CDR3 spans 15 amino acids. The CDR3 sequence is CASRTRTSEHYEQYF. DNA for the CDR3: TGTGCCAGTAGAACAAGGACTAGCGAACACTACGAGCAGTACTTC.

This rearrangement joins TRBV24-1 to TRBJ2-3; TRBD1 agrees at 7 bases. CDR1 is KGHDR and CDR2 is SFDVKD in the germline V gene. This CDR3 comprises 20 residues. Trimming took 0 bases from V and 3 from J; bases not matched to a gene: 17. CDR3: CATSDLPPNPGTAFTDTQYF. CDR3 nucleotide sequence: TGTGCCACCAGTGATTTGCCCCCGAACCCCGGGACAGCGTTTACAGATACGCAGTATTTT.

The chain links TRBV7-3 to TRBJ1-6; possible D gene TRBD1, 5 bases. Germline CDR1 SGHTA, CDR2 FQGTGA. V was pared by 5 bases and J by 15 bases, with 14 bases between. The CDR3 spans 12 residues. The CDR3 nucleotides read TGTGCCAGCAGCCATGGGACTGGTGACCTCCACTTT. This gives the protein CASSHGTGDLHF. Full variable domain (missing parts from reference TRBV7-3 and TRBJ1-6): GAGVSQTPSNKVTEKGKYVELRCDPISGHTALYWYRQSLGQGPEFLIYFQGTGAADDSGLPNDRFFAVRPEGSVSTLKIQRTERGDSAVYLCASSHGTGDLHFGNGTRLTVT.

V and J are TRBV6-4 and TRBJ1-2, with D possibly TRBD1 on 6 matching bases. This CDR3 region has 18 residues. V gave up 0 bases and J gave up 4 bases, with 21 bases separating them. Germline V gene sequence: CDR1 MRHNA, CDR2 SNTAGT. In DNA, the CDR3 is TGTGCCAGCAGTGACTCCGCGGGGGGACACCCAACTGGCTATGGCTACACCTTC. Amino acids: CASSDSAGGHPTGYGYTF.

V usage is TRBV14 and J usage is TRBJ1-2; D is ambiguous. The CDR3 covers 14 residues. Germline assignment: CDR1 SGHDN and CDR2 FVKESK. Trimming took 4 bases from V and 4 from J, leaving 13 bases between them. Here the CDR3 reads CASSRGSGSYGYTF. For the CDR3, the DNA is TGTGCCAGCAGCCGCGGTTCGGGATCCTATGGCTACACCTTC. Based on the CDR3 plus reference TRBV14 and TRBJ1-2, the full variable domain is EAGVTQFPSHSVIEKGQTVTLRCDPISGHDNLYWYRRVMGKEIKFLLHFVKESKQDESGMPNNRFLAERTGGTYSTLKVQPAELEDSGVYFCASSRGSGSYGYTFGSGTRLTVV.

This chain connects TRBV5-6 to TRBJ2-7; maybe TRBD1 (5 bases). Looked up from germline, CDR1 is SGHDT and CDR2 is YYEEEE. The CDR3 totals 18 residues. Trimming shortened V by 1 base and J by 0 bases, and 20 bases separated the two germline ends. DNA for the CDR3: TGTGCCAGCAGCTTGTTGGCAGGGAAGGGGCTAAGCTCCTACGAGCAGTACTTC. The encoded protein is CASSLLAGKGLSSYEQYF.

The chain links TRBV7-3 to TRBJ2-1; 10 bases align to TRBD2. The germline CDR1 and CDR2 sequences are SGHTA and FQGTGA. This CDR3 spans 15 amino acids. V gave up 1 base and J gave up 9 bases; unmatched junction bases: 6. The CDR3 region is CASSLNSGGTGEQFF. DNA of the CDR3: TGTGCCAGCAGCTTAAATAGCGGGGGGACCGGTGAGCAGTTCTTC.

CDR3 coding DNA: TGTGCCTGGAGTACCCGACAGGGGTTAAAGCAGTACTTC. Encoded protein: CAWSTRQGLKQYF. The rearrangement joins TRBV30 to TRBJ2-7; the match to TRBD1 covers 8 bases. Germline assignment: CDR1 GTSNPN and CDR2 SVGIG (reference sequence). This CDR3 contains 13 residues. With 2 bases clipped from V and 8 bases from J, the junction kept 8 bases outside the gene matches.

This clone appeared a single time. The gene calls are TRBV5-5 and TRBJ2-4; 7 bases map to TRBD2. The germline V gene encodes CDR1 SGHKS and CDR2 YYEKEE (reference sequence). V lost 3 bases and J lost 2; bases outside the gene matches: 5. There are 15 residues in the CDR3. This chain's CDR3 is CASSSLAESKNIQYF. The CDR3 DNA is TGTGCCAGCAGCTCTCTAGCGGAATCCAAAAACATTCAGTACTTC.

This clone came up a few times. The chain joins TRBV29-1 to TRBJ1-1; D ambiguous. Germline assignment: CDR1 SQVTM and CDR2 ANQGSEA. Trimming removed 7 bases from V and 4 bases from J, with 13 bases in between. The CDR3 extends over 12 amino acids. The CDR3 coding sequence is TGCAGCGGCATCGAGGCGAGCACTGAAGCTTTCTTT. Encoded protein: CSGIEASTEAFF.

The genes are TRBV29-1 and TRBJ2-5; 7 bases are a match to TRBD2. The CDR3 is 13 amino acids. CDR1 and CDR2 from the germline V gene are SQVTM and ANQGSEA. V trimming: 4 bases; J trimming: 5 bases; junction bases outside the gene matches: 7. The CDR3 DNA follows: TGCAGCGTTGTTTCGAGCGGGGCTGAGACCCAGTACTTC. It encodes CSVVSSGAETQYF.